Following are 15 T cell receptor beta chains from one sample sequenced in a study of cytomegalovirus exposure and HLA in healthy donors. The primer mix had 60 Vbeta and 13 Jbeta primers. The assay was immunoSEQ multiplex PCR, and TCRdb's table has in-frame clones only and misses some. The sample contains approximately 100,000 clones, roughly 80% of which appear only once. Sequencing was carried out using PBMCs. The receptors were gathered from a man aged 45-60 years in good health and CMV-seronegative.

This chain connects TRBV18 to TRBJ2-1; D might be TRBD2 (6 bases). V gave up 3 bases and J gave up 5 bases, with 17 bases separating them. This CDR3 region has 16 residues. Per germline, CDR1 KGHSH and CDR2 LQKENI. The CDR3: CASSPPGVVLHNEQFF. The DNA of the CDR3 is TGTGCCAGCTCACCGCCGGGGGTCGTCCTACACAATGAGCAGTTCTTC.

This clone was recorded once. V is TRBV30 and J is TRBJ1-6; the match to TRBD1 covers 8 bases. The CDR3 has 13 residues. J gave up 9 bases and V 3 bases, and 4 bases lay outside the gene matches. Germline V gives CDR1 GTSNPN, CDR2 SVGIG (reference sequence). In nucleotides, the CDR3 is TGTGCCTGGAGCGGACAGGGCAGTTCACCCCTCCACTTT. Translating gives CAWSGQGSSPLHF. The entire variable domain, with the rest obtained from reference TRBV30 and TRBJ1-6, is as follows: SQTIHQWPATLVQPVGSPLSLECTVEGTSNPNLYWYRQAAGRGLQLLFYSVGIGQISSEVPQNLSASRPQDRQFILSSKKLLLSDSGFYLCAWSGQGSSPLHFGNGTRLTVT.

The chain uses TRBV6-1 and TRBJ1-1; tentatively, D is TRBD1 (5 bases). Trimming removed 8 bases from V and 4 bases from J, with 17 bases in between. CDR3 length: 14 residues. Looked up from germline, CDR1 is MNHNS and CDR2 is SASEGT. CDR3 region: CASPRGRWATEAFF. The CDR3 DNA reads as TGTGCCAGCCCCCGGGGGAGGTGGGCCACTGAAGCTTTCTTT.

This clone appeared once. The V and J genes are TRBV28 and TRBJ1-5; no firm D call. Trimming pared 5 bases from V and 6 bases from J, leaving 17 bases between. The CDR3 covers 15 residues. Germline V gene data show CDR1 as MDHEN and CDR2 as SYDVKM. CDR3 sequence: CASSPPPGTVQPQHF. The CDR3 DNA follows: TGTGCCAGCAGTCCCCCCCCGGGTACGGTTCAGCCCCAGCATTTT.

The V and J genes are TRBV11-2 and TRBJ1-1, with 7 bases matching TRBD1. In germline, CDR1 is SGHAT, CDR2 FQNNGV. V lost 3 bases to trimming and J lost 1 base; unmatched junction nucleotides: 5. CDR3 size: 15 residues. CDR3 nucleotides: TGTGCCAGCAGCTTGACGGGACAGACGAACACTGAAGCTTTCTTT. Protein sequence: CASSLTGQTNTEAFF.

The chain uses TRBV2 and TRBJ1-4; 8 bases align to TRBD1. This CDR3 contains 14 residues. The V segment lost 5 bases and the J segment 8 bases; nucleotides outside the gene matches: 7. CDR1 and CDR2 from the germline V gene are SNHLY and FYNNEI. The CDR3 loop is CASSTGGGTEKLFF. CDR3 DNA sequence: TGTGCCAGCAGTACAGGGGGAGGTACGGAAAAACTGTTTTTT.

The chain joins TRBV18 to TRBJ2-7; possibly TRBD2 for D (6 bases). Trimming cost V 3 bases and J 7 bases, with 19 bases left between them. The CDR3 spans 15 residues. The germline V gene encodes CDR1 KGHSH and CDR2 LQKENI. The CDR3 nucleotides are TGTGCCAGCTCACCGGGGGGTAACGGGGGATATGAGCAGTACGTC. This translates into CASSPGGNGGYEQYV.

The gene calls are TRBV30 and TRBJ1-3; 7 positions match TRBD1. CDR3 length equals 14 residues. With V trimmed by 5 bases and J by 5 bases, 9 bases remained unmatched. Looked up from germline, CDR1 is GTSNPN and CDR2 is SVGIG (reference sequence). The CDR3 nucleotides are TGTGCCTGGGGCCCCGGGACAGCTAGAAACACCATATATTTT. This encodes CAWGPGTARNTIYF.

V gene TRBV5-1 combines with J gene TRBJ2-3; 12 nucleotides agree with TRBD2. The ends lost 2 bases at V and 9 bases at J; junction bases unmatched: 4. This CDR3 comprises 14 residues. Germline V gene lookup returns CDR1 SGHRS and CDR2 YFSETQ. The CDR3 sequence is CASSFTSGGNTQYF. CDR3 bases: TGCGCCAGCAGCTTTACTAGCGGGGGGAACACGCAGTATTTT.

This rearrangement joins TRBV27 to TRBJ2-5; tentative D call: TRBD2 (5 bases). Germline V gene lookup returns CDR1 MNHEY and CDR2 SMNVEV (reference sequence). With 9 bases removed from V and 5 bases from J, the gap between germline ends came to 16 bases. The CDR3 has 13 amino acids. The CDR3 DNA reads TGTGCCAGTCGAGCGGTTCAGATGGAGACCCAGTACTTC. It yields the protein CASRAVQMETQYF.

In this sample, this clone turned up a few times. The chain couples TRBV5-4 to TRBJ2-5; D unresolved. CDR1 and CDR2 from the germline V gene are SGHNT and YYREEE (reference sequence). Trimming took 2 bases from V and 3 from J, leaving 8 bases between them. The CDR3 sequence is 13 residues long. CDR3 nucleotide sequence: TGTGCCAGCAGCTTAGGCGGTGAAGAGACCCAGTACTTC. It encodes CASSLGGEETQYF.

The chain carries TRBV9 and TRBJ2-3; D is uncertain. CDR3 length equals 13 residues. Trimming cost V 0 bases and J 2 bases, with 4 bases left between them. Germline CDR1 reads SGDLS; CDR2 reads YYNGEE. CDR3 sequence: CASSVVHTDTQYF. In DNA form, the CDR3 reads TGTGCCAGCAGCGTAGTACACACAGATACGCAGTATTTT.

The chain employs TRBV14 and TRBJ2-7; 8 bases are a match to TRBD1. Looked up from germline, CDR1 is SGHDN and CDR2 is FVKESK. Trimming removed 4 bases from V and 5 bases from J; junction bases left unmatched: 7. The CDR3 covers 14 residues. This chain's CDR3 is CASSPSDRDHEQYV. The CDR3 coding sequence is TGTGCCAGCAGCCCATCGGACAGGGACCACGAGCAGTACGTC.

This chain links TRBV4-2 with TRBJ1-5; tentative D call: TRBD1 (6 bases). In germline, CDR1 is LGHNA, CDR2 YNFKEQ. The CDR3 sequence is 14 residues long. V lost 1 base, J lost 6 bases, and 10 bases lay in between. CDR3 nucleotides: TGTGCCAGCAGCCAAGGGGGGGGCGGTCAGCCCCAGCATTTT. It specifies CASSQGGGGQPQHF.

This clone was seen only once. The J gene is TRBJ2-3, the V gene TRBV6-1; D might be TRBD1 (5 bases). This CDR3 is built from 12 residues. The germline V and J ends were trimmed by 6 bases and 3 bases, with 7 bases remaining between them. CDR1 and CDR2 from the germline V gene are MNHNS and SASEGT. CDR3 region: CASRAGTDTQYF. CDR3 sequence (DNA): TGTGCCAGCAGGGCAGGGACAGATACGCAGTATTTT.